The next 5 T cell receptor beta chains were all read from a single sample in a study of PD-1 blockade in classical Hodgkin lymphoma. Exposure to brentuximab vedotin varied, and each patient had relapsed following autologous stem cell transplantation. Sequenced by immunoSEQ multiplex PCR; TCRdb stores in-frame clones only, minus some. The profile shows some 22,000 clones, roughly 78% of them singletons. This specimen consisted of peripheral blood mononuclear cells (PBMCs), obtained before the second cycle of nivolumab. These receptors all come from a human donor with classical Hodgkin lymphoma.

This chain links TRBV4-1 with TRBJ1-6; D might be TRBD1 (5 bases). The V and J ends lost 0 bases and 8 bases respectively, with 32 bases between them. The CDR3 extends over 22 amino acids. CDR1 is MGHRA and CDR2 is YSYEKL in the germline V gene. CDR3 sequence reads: CASSQEELYRSSVRAFDSPLHF. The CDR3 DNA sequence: TGCGCCAGCAGCCAAGAAGAGTTATATAGGTCGTCGGTCAGGGCGTTTGATTCACCCCTCCACTTT.

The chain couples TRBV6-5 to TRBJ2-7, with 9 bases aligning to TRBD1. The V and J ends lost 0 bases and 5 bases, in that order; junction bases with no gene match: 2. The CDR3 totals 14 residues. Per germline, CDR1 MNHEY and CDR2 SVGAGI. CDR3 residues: CASSYSRQGDEQYF. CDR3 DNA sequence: TGTGCCAGCAGTTACTCGAGACAGGGGGACGAGCAGTACTTC.

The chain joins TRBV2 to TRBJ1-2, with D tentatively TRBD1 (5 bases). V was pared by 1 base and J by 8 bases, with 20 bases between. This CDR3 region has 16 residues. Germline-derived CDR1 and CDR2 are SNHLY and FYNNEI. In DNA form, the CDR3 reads TGTGCCAGCAGTGAAGGTGGGGGGTCAGGGTCGAGAGGCTACACCTTC. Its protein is CASSEGGGSGSRGYTF.

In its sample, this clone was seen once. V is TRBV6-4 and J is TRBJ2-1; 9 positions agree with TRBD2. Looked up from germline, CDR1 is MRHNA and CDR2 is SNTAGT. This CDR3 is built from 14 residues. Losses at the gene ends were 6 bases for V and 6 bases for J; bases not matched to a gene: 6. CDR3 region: CASRAGGPSNEQFF. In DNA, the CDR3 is TGTGCCAGCAGGGCGGGGGGGCCGAGCAATGAGCAGTTCTTC.

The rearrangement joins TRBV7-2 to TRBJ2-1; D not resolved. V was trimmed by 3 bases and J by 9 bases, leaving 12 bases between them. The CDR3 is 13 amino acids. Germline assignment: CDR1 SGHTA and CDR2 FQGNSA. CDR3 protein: CASSLRRRSEQFF. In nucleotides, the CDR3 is TGTGCCAGCAGCTTGCGTCGTCGAAGTGAGCAGTTCTTC.